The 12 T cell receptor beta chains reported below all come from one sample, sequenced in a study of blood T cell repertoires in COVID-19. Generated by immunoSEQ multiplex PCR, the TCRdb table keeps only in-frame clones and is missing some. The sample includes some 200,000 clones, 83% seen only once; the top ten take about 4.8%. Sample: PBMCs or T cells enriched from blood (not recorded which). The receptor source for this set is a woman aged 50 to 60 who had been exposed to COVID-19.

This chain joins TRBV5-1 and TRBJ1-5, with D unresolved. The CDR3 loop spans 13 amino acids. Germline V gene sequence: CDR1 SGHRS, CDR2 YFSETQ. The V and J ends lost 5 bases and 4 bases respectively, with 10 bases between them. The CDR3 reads CASRTDSNQPQHF. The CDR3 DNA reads TGCGCCAGCAGGACCGACTCGAATCAGCCCCAGCATTTT.

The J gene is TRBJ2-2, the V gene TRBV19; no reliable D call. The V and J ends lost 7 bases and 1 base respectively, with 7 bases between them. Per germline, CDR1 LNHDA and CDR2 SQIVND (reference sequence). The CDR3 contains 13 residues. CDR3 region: CASTVRNTGELFF. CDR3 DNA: TGTGCCAGTACCGTCCGGAACACCGGGGAGCTGTTTTTT.

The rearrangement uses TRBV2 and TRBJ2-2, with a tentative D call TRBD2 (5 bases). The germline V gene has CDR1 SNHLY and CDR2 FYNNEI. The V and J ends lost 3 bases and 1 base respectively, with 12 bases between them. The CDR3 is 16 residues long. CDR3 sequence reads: CASSDRSSRNTGELFF. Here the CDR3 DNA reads TGTGCCAGCAGTGATAGGTCTAGCAGGAACACCGGGGAGCTGTTTTTT.

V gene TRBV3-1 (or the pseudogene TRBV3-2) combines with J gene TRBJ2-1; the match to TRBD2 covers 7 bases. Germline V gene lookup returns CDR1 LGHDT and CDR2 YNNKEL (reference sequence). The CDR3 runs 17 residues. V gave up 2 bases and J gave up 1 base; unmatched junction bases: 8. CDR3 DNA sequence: TGTGCCAGCAGCCAAACTTGGGGGGGAGGGTCCTACAATGAGCAGTTCTTC. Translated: CASSQTWGGGSYNEQFF.

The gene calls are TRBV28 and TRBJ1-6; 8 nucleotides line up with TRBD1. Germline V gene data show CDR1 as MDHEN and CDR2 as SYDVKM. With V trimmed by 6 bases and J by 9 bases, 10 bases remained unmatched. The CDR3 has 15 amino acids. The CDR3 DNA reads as TGTGCCAGCAGATCCCAACAGGGGGTGGGTTCACCCCTCCACTTT. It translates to CASRSQQGVGSPLHF. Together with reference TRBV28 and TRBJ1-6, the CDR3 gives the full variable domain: DVKVTQSSRYLVKRTGEKVFLECVQDMDHENMFWYRQDPGLGLRLIYFSYDVKMKEKGDIPEGYSVSREKKERFSLILESASTNQTSMYLCASRSQQGVGSPLHFGNGTRLTVT.

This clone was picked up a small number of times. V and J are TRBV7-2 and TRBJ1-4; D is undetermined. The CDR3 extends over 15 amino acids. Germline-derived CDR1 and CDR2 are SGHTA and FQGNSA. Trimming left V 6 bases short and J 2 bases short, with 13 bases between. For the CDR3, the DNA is TGTGCCAGCAGGGATAAACCGGGTACTAATGAAAAACTGTTTTTT. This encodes CASRDKPGTNEKLFF.

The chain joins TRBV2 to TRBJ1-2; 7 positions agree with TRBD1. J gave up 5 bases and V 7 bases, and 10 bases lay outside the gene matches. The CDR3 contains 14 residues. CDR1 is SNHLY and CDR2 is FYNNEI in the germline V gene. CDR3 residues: CASKTGTESYGYTF. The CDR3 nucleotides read TGTGCCAGCAAAACCGGGACAGAATCTTATGGCTACACCTTC. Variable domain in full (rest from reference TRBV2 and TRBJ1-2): EPEVTQTPSHQVTQMGQEVILRCVPISNHLYFYWYRQILGQKVEFLVSFYNNEISEKSEIFDDQFSVERPDGSNFTLKIRSTKLEDSAMYFCASKTGTESYGYTFGSGTRLTVV.

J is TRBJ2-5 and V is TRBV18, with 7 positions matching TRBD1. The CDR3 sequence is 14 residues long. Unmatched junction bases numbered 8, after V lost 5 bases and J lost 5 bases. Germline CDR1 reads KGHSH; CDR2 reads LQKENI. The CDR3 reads CASSLGQVVETQYF. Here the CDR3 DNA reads TGTGCCAGCTCATTAGGACAGGTGGTCGAGACCCAGTACTTC. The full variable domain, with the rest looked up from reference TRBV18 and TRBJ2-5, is NAGVMQNPRHLVRRRGQEARLRCSPMKGHSHVYWYRQLPEEGLKFMVYLQKENIIDESGMPKERFSAEFPKEGPSILRIQQVVRGDSAAYFCASSLGQVVETQYFGPGTRLLVL.

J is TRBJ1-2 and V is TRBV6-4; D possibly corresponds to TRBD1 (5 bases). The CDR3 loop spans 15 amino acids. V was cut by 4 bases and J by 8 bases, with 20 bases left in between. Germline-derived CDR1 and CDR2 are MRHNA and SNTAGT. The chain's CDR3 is CASSGSSSRTSGYTF. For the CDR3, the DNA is TGTGCCAGCAGTGGCTCATCGTCAAGGACATCCGGCTACACCTTC.

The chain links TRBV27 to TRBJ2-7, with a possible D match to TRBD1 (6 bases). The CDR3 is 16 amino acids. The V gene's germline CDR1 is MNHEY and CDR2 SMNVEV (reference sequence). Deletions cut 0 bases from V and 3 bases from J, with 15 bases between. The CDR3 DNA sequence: TGTGCCAGCAGTTTATCAGGGGGACACCTATTCTACGAGCAGTACTTC. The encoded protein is CASSLSGGHLFYEQYF.

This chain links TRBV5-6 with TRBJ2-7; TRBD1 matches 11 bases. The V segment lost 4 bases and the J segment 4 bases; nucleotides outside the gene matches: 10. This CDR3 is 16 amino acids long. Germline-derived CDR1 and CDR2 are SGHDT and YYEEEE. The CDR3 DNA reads TGTGCCAGCAGCCGGGACAGGGGGAGACTTTTTTACGAGCAGTACTTC. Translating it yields CASSRDRGRLFYEQYF.

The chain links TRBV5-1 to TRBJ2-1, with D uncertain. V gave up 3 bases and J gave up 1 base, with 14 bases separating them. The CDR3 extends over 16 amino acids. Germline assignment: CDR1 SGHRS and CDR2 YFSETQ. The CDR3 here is CASSSESRLSYNEQFF. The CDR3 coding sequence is TGCGCCAGCAGCTCTGAAAGCCGATTATCCTACAATGAGCAGTTCTTC.